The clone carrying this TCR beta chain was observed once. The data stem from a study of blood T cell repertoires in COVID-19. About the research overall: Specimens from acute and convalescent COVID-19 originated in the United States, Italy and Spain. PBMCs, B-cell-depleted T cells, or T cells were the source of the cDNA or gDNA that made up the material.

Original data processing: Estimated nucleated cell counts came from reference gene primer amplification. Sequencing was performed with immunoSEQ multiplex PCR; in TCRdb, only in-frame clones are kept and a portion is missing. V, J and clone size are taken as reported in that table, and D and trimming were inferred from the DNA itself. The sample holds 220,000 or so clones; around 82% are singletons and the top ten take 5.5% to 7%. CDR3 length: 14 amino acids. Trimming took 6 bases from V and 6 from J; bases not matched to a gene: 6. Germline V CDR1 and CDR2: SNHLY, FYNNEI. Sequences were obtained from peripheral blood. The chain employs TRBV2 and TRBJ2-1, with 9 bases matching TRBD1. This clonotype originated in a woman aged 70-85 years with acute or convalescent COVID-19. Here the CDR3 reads CASSRDRDRNEQFF. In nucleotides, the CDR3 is TGTGCCAGCAGCCGGGACAGGGATCGCAATGAGCAGTTCTTC.